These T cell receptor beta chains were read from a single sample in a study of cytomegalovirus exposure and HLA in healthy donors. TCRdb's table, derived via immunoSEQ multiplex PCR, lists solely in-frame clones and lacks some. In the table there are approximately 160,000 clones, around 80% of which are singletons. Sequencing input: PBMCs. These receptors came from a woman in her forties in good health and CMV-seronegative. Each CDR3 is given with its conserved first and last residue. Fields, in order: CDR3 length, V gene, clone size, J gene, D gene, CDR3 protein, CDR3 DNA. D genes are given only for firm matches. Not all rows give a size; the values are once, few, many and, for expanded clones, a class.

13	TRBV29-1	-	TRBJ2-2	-	CSVSRGNTGELFF	TGCAGCGTTTCCCGGGGGAACACCGGGGAGCTGTTTTTT
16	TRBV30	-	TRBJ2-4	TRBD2	CAWTPLAGGRKNIQYF	TGTGCCTGGACCCCACTAGCGGGAGGACGCAAAAACATTCAGTACTTC
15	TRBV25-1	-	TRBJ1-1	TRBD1	CASKGPGQGNTEAFF	TGTGCCAGCAAGGGACCGGGACAGGGGAACACTGAAGCTTTCTTT
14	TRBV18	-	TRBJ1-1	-	CASSPGTRGTEAFF	TGTGCCAGCTCACCAGGGACAAGGGGCACTGAAGCTTTCTTT
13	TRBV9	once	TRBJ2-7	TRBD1	CASSRDRGVEQYF	TGTGCCAGCAGCCGGGACAGGGGGGTCGAGCAGTACTTC
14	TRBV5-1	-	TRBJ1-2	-	CASSLTRVDYGYTF	TGCGCCAGCAGCCTAACCCGGGTTGACTATGGCTACACCTTC
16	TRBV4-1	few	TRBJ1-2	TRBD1	CASSQAGQIYSDGYTF	TGCGCCAGCAGTCAAGCGGGACAGATATATTCTGATGGCTACACCTTC
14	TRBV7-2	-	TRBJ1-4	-	CASSLEGWNEKLFF	TGTGCCAGCAGCTTAGAGGGGTGGAATGAAAAACTGTTTTTT
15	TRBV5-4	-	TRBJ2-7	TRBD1	CASSPGDRDAYEQYF	TGTGCCAGCAGCCCAGGGGACAGGGATGCCTACGAGCAGTACTTC
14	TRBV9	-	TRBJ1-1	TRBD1	CASSVETGGTEAFF	TGTGCCAGCAGCGTAGAAACAGGGGGCACTGAAGCTTTCTTT
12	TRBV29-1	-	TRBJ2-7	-	CSVYYEGNEQYF	TGCAGCGTTTACTATGAAGGCAACGAGCAGTACTTC
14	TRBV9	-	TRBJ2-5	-	CASSVGADQETQYF	TGTGCCAGCAGCGTAGGGGCAGACCAAGAGACCCAGTACTTC
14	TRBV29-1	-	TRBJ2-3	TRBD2	CSVGSSGSWGTQYF	TGCAGCGTTGGTTCTAGCGGGAGCTGGGGTACGCAGTATTTT
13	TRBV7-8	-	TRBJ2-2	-	CASSHQGAGELFF	TGTGCCAGCAGCCATCAGGGCGCCGGGGAGCTGTTTTTT
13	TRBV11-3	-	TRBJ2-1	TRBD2	CASSALIGGRAFF	TGTGCCAGCAGCGCCCTTATCGGCGGGAGGGCGTTCTTC
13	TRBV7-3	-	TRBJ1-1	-	CASSLEGVTEAFF	TGTGCCAGCAGCTTAGAGGGGGTCACTGAAGCTTTCTTT
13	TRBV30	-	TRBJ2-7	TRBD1	CAWRPGQGDEQYF	TGTGCCTGGAGGCCGGGACAGGGGGACGAGCAGTACTTC
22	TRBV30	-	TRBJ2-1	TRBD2	CAWSVGDYIYEALKSSYNEQFF	TGTGCCTGGAGTGTAGGGGACTACATCTACGAGGCCCTCAAAAGCTCCTACAATGAGCAGTTCTTC
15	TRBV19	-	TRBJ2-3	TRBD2	CASSNRAGGSDTQYF	TGTGCCAGTAGTAATCGAGCGGGAGGATCAGATACGCAGTATTTT
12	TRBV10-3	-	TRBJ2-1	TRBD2	CAASGGHNEQFF	TGTGCCGCTAGCGGGGGACACAATGAGCAGTTCTTC
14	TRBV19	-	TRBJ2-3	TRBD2	CASSHSGRADTQYF	TGTGCCAGTAGTCACAGCGGGAGGGCAGATACGCAGTATTTT
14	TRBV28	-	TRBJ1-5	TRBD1	CASRPRRDRVPQHF	TGTGCCAGCAGACCGCGCCGGGACAGAGTCCCCCAGCATTTT
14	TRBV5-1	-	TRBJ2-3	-	CASSLESISDTQYF	TGCGCCAGCAGCTTGGAGAGTATCTCAGATACGCAGTATTTT
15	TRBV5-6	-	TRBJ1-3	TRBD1	CASIQQGASGNTIYF	TGTGCCAGCATCCAGCAGGGGGCTTCTGGAAACACCATATATTTT
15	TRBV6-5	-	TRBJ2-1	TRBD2	CASRSTAGVHNEQFF	TGTGCCAGCAGGTCTACAGCGGGAGTCCACAATGAGCAGTTCTTC
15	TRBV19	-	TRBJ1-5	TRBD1	CASRAGTGGAQPQHF	TGTGCCAGTAGAGCGGGGACAGGGGGGGCCCAGCCCCAGCATTTT
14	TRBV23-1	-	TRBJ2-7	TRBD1	CASSQTGHSYEQYF	TGCGCCAGCAGTCAGACAGGGCACTCCTACGAGCAGTACTTC
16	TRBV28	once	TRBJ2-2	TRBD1	CASSLWGQGVNGELFF	TGTGCCAGCAGTTTATGGGGACAGGGGGTGAACGGGGAGCTGTTTTTT
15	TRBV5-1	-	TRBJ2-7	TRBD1	CASSQTSDRVREQYF	TGCGCCAGCAGCCAGACCTCAGACAGGGTTCGCGAGCAGTACTTC
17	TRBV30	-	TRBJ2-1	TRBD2	CAWSALTGTSSYNEQFF	TGTGCCTGGAGTGCCCTAACCGGGACTAGCTCCTACAATGAGCAGTTCTTC
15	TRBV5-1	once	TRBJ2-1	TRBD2	CASTSLAGGNNEQFF	TGCGCCAGCACCTCACTAGCGGGAGGGAACAATGAGCAGTTCTTC
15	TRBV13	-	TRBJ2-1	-	CASSPGQGSYNEQFF	TGTGCCAGCAGCCCCGGCCAGGGATCCTACAATGAGCAGTTCTTC
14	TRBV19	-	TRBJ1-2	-	CASSIALSNYGYTF	TGTGCCAGTAGTATCGCCCTATCTAACTATGGCTACACCTTC
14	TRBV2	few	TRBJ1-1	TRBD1	CASSVGDRAIEAFF	TGTGCCAGCAGTGTGGGGGACAGGGCAATTGAAGCTTTCTTT
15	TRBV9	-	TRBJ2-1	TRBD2	CASTRREGLWNEQFF	TGTGCCAGCACGCGGCGGGAGGGTTTGTGGAATGAGCAGTTCTTC
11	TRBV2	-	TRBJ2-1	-	CASSGVPEQFF	TGTGCCAGCAGCGGGGTACCTGAGCAGTTCTTC
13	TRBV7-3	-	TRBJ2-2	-	CASSFDRSGELFF	TGTGCCAGCAGCTTCGACCGGAGCGGGGAGCTGTTTTTT
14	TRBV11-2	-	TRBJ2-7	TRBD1	CASSLDRVSYEQYF	TGTGCCAGCAGCTTGGACAGGGTCTCCTACGAGCAGTACTTC
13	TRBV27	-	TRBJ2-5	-	CASSLGQVETQYF	TGTGCCAGCAGTTTAGGACAAGTAGAGACCCAGTACTTC
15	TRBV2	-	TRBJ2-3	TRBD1	CASSETGGGTDTQYF	TGTGCCAGCAGTGAGACAGGGGGCGGGACAGATACGCAGTATTTT
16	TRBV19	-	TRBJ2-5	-	CASSIRETQRRETQYF	TGTGCCAGTAGTATTAGGGAGACACAGCGCCGGGAGACCCAGTACTTC
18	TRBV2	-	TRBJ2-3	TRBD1	CASSERGQGAVGTDTQYF	TGTGCCAGCAGTGAAAGAGGACAGGGGGCAGTAGGGACAGATACGCAGTATTTT
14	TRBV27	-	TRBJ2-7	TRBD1	CASRRDRGPYEQYF	TGTGCCAGCAGAAGGGACAGGGGGCCCTACGAGCAGTACTTC
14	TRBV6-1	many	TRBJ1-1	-	CASSEGEGWTEAFF	TGTGCCAGCAGTGAAGGGGAGGGGTGGACTGAAGCTTTCTTT
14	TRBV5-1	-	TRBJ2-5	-	CASSLRGGQETQYF	TGCGCCAGCAGCTTGAGAGGGGGTCAAGAGACCCAGTACTTC
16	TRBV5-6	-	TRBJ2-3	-	CASSLLPGQNTDTQYF	TGTGCCAGCAGCTTGTTGCCGGGACAAAACACAGATACGCAGTATTTT
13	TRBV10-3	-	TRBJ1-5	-	CAINNGVGQPQHF	TGTGCCATCAACAACGGGGTAGGTCAGCCCCAGCATTTT
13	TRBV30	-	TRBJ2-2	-	CAWRQGQGGELFF	TGTGCCTGGAGGCAGGGTCAAGGCGGGGAGCTGTTTTTT
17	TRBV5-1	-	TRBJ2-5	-	CASSSVDWSTMAETQYF	TGCGCCAGCAGCTCCGTGGACTGGTCTACTATGGCGGAGACCCAGTACTTC
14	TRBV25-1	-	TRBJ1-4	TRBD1	CASSVGQGHEKLFF	TGTGCCAGCTCCGTCGGACAGGGTCATGAAAAACTGTTTTTT
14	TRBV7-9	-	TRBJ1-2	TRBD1	CASKLGDRGIGYTF	TGTGCCAGTAAACTAGGGGACAGGGGGATTGGCTACACCTTC
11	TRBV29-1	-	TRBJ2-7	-	CSVGSGDEQYF	TGCAGCGTTGGGTCAGGGGACGAGCAGTACTTC
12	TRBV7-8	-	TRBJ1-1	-	CASSLATPEAFF	TGTGCCAGCAGCTTAGCGACACCTGAAGCTTTCTTT
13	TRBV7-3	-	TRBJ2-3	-	CASSTRPGDTQYF	TGTGCCAGCAGCACCCGCCCAGGAGATACGCAGTATTTT
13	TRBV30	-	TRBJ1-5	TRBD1	CAWSRQGDQPQHF	TGTGCCTGGAGTCGACAGGGGGATCAGCCCCAGCATTTT
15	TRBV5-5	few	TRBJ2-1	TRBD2	CASSLLAGEANEQFF	TGTGCCAGCAGCTTACTAGCGGGAGAGGCGAATGAGCAGTTCTTC
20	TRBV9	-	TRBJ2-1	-	CASSVEGTLGESLGYNEQFF	TGTGCCAGCAGCGTAGAAGGGACTTTGGGGGAGTCCTTAGGTTACAATGAGCAGTTCTTC